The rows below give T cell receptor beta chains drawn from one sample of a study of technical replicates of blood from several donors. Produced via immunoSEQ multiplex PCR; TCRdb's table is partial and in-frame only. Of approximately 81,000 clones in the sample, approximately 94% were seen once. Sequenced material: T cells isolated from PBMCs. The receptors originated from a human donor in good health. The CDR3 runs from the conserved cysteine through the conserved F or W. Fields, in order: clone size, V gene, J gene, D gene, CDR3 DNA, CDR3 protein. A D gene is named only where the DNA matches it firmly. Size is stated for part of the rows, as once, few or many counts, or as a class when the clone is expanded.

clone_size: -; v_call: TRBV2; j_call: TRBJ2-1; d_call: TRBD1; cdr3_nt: TGTGCCAGCGGGACAGGGCGTCCGAATGAGCAGTTCTTC; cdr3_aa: CASGTGRPNEQFF
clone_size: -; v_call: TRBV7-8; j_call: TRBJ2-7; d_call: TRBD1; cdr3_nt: TGTGCCAGCAGCTTAACGGACAGGAGGTACGAGCAGTACTTC; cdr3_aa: CASSLTDRRYEQYF
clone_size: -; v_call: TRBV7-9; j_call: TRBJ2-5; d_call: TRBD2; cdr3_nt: TGTGCCAGCAGCTTAGTACTAGCGGGACAAGAGACCCAGTACTTC; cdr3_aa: CASSLVLAGQETQYF
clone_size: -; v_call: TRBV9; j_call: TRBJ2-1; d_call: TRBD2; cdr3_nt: TGTGCCAGCAGCTCGAGACTAGCGGGAGTCTTAATCGATGAGCAGTTCTTC; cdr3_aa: CASSSRLAGVLIDEQFF
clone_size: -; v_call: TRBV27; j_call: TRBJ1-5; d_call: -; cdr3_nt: TGTGCCAGCAGTTTATATACAGGTAGCAATCAGCCCCAGCATTTT; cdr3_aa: CASSLYTGSNQPQHF
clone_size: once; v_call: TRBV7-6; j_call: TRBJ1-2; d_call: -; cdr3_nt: TGTGCCAGCAGCTTAAGGGGCGACGGCTACACCTTC; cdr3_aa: CASSLRGDGYTF
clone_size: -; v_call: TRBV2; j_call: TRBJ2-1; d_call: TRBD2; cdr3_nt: TGTGCCAGCAGTGGCTTAGCGGGAGACCATGAGCAGTTCTTC; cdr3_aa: CASSGLAGDHEQFF
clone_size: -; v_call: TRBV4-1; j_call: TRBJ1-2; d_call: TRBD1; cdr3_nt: TGCGCCAGCAGCCACGACAGGGAACCCGCTAACTATGGCTACACCTTC; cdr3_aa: CASSHDREPANYGYTF
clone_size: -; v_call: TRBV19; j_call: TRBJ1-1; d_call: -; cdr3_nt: TGTGCCAGTAGTATGAGGTTATCTGAAGCTTTCTTT; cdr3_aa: CASSMRLSEAFF
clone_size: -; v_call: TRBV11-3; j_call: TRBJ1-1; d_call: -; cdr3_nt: TGTGCCAGCAGCTCGAGGGTGGGGGCCGAAGCTTTCTTT; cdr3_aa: CASSSRVGAEAFF
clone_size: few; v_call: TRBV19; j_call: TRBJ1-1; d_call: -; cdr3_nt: TGTGCCAGTAGTATGGGAGTTGGACAGCCTCCGTGGAAAGCTTTCTTT; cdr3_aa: CASSMGVGQPPWKAFF
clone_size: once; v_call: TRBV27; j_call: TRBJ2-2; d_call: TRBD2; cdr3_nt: TGTGCCAGCAGGTCCCCTAGCGGGAGGTCGCCCGGGGAGCTGTTTTTT; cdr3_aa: CASRSPSGRSPGELFF